The 30 T cell receptor beta chains below all came from one sample that was sequenced in a study of identical twins' blood T cells. Each CDR3 protein is one row after TCRdb ran MiXCR on the 5' RACE reads. The sample has about 370,000 distinct CDR3 sequences, approximately 30% seen once. The sample taken for sequencing was PBMCs. The receptors here all came from a woman aged 18-55 years in good health.

This clonotype came up many times. The gene calls are TRBV7-2 and TRBJ2-7, with D possibly matching TRBD2 (6 bases). The CDR3 totals 13 residues. Trimming removed 5 bases from V and 6 bases from J, with 14 bases in between. CDR1 SGHTA and CDR2 FQGNSA come from the germline V gene. CDR3 loop: CASSPGTLGEQYF. As DNA, the CDR3 is TGTGCCAGCAGCCCCGGGACTCTAGGCGAGCAGTACTTC.

For this clonotype: One junction end disagrees with the germline gene, perhaps due to a read error. This CDR3 reads CAGSQERAGGPDTQYF. CDR3 bases: TGCGCCGGCAGCCAAGAAAGGGCGGGAGGCCCAGATACGCAGTATTTT. This chain links TRBV4-3 with TRBJ2-3, with TRBD2 matching 8 bases. Germline V CDR1 and CDR2: LGHNA, YSLEER. The CDR3 spans 16 residues.

The rearrangement uses TRBV5-1 and TRBJ1-1; the D is unclear. Trimming removed 4 bases at V and 1 base at J, with 11 bases between. There are 14 residues in the CDR3. Germline CDR1 and CDR2: SGHRS and YFSETQ. CDR3 nucleotide sequence: TGCGCCAGCAGCCCGAGCACGGCGAACACTGAAGCTTTCTTT. Translating it yields CASSPSTANTEAFF.

This clonotype occurred many times. This chain connects TRBV7-6 to TRBJ2-3, with 7 bases aligning to TRBD2. The CDR3 runs 18 residues. V lost 0 bases to trimming and J lost 3 bases; unmatched junction nucleotides: 12. CDR1 SGHVS and CDR2 FNYEAQ come from the germline V gene. This CDR3 reads CASSLAWGGSTLTDTQYF. In DNA, the CDR3 is TGTGCCAGCAGCTTAGCCTGGGGAGGGAGCACCCTAACAGATACGCAGTATTTT.

J is TRBJ1-2 and V is TRBV20-1; 7 bases agree with TRBD1. The CDR3 spans 13 residues. With V trimmed by 7 bases and J by 1 base, 6 bases remained unmatched. In germline, CDR1 is DFQATT, CDR2 SNEGSKA (reference sequence). The CDR3 region has the DNA TGCAGTGTTCCACAGGGGAATAACTATGGCTACACCTTC. Its translation: CSVPQGNNYGYTF.

This clonotype was observed once. The CDR3 reads CASREMNRGTQYF. The CDR3 DNA sequence: TGTGCCAGCAGGGAGATGAACCGCGGTACGCAGTATTTT. This chain connects TRBV7-2 to TRBJ2-3; D not resolved. CDR1 and CDR2 (germline): SGHTA, FQGNSA. The CDR3 length is 13 residues. V was cut by 6 bases and J by 8 bases, with 15 bases left in between.

The chain recombines TRBV6-4 with TRBJ1-1; D ambiguous. V lost 3 bases to trimming and J lost 7 bases, with 12 bases between them. Germline V gene lookup returns CDR1 MRHNA and CDR2 SNTAGT. CDR3 length: 13 residues. In DNA form, the CDR3 reads TGTGCCAGCAGTGAGACCCTCGGTGGTGAAGCTTTCTTT. It yields the protein CASSETLGGEAFF.

This clonotype was counted a few times. V is TRBV4-1 and J is TRBJ2-5, with D possibly being TRBD1 or TRBD2 (5 bases each). Germline CDR1 and CDR2: MGHRA and YSYEKL. The CDR3 runs 15 residues. The V end lost 0 bases, the J end lost 5 bases, and 13 bases lay between the germline ends. CDR3 sequence: CASSQDRGGVETQYF. CDR3 bases: TGCGCCAGCAGCCAAGATCGTGGGGGAGTGGAGACCCAGTACTTC.

This clonotype showed up just a few times. The chain employs TRBV20-1 and TRBJ2-6, with D unclear. Germline loops: CDR1 DFQATT, CDR2 SNEGSKA (reference sequence). The CDR3 consists of 13 residues. Trimming shortened V by 1 base and J by 4 bases, and 5 bases separated the two germline ends. The CDR3: CSARGPGANVLTF. The CDR3 DNA is TGCAGTGCTAGAGGCCCGGGGGCCAACGTCCTGACTTTC.

The V and J genes are TRBV29-1 and TRBJ1-4; D ambiguous. V was cut by 5 bases and J by 5 bases, with 9 bases left in between. The CDR3 runs 12 residues. The germline V gene encodes CDR1 SQVTM and CDR2 ANQGSEA. CDR3 region: CSVLRENEKLFF. As DNA, the CDR3 is TGCAGCGTTCTAAGGGAGAATGAAAAACTGTTTTTT.

This clonotype was counted at least ten times. This CDR3 is CASTGGSGTYEQYF. CDR3 sequence (DNA): TGTGCCAGCACCGGCGGTAGCGGGACCTACGAGCAGTACTTC. The chain employs TRBV6-2 or TRBV6-3 and TRBJ2-7, with 8 bases matching TRBD2. J was trimmed by 2 bases and V by 7 bases; bases with no gene match: 7. The CDR3 is 14 amino acids. Looked up from germline, CDR1 is MNHEY and CDR2 is SVGEGT.

This clonotype appeared a single time. V gene TRBV27 combines with J gene TRBJ1-2; no definite D call. The germline V gene encodes CDR1 MNHEY and CDR2 SMNVEV (reference sequence). The V gene lost 2 bases and the J gene lost 5 bases, with 12 bases spanning the gap. This CDR3 contains 14 residues. CDR3 sequence (DNA): TGTGCCAGCAGTTTAAGGTCAATCGGATATGGCTACACCTTC. It codes for CASSLRSIGYGYTF.

This clonotype was detected only a few times. V usage is TRBV29-1 and J usage is TRBJ1-2; 7 bases align to TRBD1. Germline V gene sequence: CDR1 SQVTM, CDR2 ANQGSEA. V shed 4 bases, J shed 0 bases, and the junction held 2 bases outside the gene matches. The CDR3 runs 13 residues. Here the CDR3 reads CSVGGQANYGYTF. The CDR3 nucleotides read TGCAGCGTTGGTGGACAGGCTAACTATGGCTACACCTTC. The whole variable domain, remainder taken from reference TRBV29-1 and TRBJ1-2, is SAVISQKPSRDICQRGTSLTIQCQVDSQVTMMFWYRQQPGQSLTLIATANQGSEATYESGFVIDKFPISRPNLTFSTLTVSNMSPEDSSIYLCSVGGQANYGYTFGSGTRLTVV.

The gene calls are TRBV18 and TRBJ1-1; D gene unclear. Germline CDR1 reads KGHSH; CDR2 reads LQKENI. V was trimmed by 2 bases and J by 0 bases, leaving 10 bases between them. This CDR3 contains 15 residues. CDR3 amino acids: CASSPITEMNTEAFF. The CDR3 DNA reads as TGTGCCAGCTCACCAATAACGGAAATGAACACTGAAGCTTTCTTT.

The chain carries TRBV19 and TRBJ1-6; D uncertain. V gave up 7 bases and J gave up 7 bases, with 14 bases separating them. Looked up from germline, CDR1 is LNHDA and CDR2 is SQIVND (reference sequence). This CDR3 is 14 amino acids long. The CDR3 nucleotides are TGTGCCAGTAAGGACGGACGGCACAATTCACCCCTCCACTTT. It codes for CASKDGRHNSPLHF.

This clonotype showed up many times. This rearrangement joins TRBV29-1 to TRBJ1-1; 10 bases map to TRBD1. Germline CDR1 reads SQVTM; CDR2 reads ANQGSEA. The CDR3 has 13 amino acids. V lost 2 bases to trimming and J lost 4 bases; unmatched junction nucleotides: 1. The DNA for the CDR3 is TGCAGCGTTGAAAGGGACAGGGGCACTGAAGCTTTCTTT. It translates to CSVERDRGTEAFF.

This clonotype showed up many times. The chain is built from TRBV11-2 and TRBJ2-3, with D unclear. Germline lookup yields CDR1 SGHAT and CDR2 FQNNGV. V was shortened by 3 bases and J by 8 bases, with 6 bases between the two germline ends. The CDR3 is 11 residues long. The CDR3 DNA sequence: TGTGCCAGCAGCTTTCACACTACGCAGTATTTT. Translated: CASSFHTTQYF.

The chain is built from TRBV2 and TRBJ1-1, with D perhaps matching TRBD1 (6 bases). This CDR3 is 13 amino acids long. With 7 bases removed from V and 4 bases from J, the gap between germline ends came to 13 bases. CDR1 and CDR2 from the germline V gene are SNHLY and FYNNEI. Written as DNA, the CDR3 is TGTGCCAGCACTGGGACAAGCGGCACTGAAGCTTTCTTT. As protein: CASTGTSGTEAFF. Filled out from reference TRBV2 and TRBJ1-1, the complete variable domain reads EPEVTQTPSHQVTQMGQEVILRCVPISNHLYFYWYRQILGQKVEFLVSFYNNEISEKSEIFDDQFSVERPDGSNFTLKIRSTKLEDSAMYFCASTGTSGTEAFFGQGTRLTVV.

The sample holds a few counts of this clonotype. The chain employs TRBV5-1 and TRBJ2-3; D not certain. Per the germline V gene, CDR1 is SGHRS and CDR2 is YFSETQ. V was shortened by 0 bases and J by 4 bases, with 12 bases between the two germline ends. This CDR3 region has 15 residues. The DNA of the CDR3 is TGCGCCAGCAGCTTGGACGATTCCGGTTCAGATACGCAGTATTTT. Translation: CASSLDDSGSDTQYF.

The sample holds a few counts of this clonotype. The chain joins TRBV7-9 to TRBJ1-2, with 7 bases lining up with TRBD1. The ends lost 3 bases at V and 2 bases at J; junction bases unmatched: 6. CDR3 length equals 15 residues. Germline V gene data show CDR1 as SEHNR and CDR2 as FQNEAQ (reference sequence). The DNA of the CDR3 is TGTGCCAGCAGCTTGGACAGGCCATCCAACTATGGCTACACCTTC. It specifies CASSLDRPSNYGYTF.

This clonotype was seen more than once but under ten times. The chain carries TRBV20-1 and TRBJ2-1; D unresolved. Germline CDR1 and CDR2: DFQATT and SNEGSKA (reference sequence). CDR3 length: 10 residues. Trimming shortened V by 3 bases and J by 14 bases, and 11 bases separated the two germline ends. The CDR3 DNA reads as TGCAGTGCTAGTCCCCACACTGAGTTCTTC. Translating it yields CSASPHTEFF.

This clonotype was counted a few times. The rearrangement joins TRBV4-3 to TRBJ1-2; 7 bases match TRBD1. CDR1 is LGHNA, CDR2 YSLEER, per germline. V trimming: 0 bases; J trimming: 4 bases; junction bases outside the gene matches: 11. The length of the CDR3 is 17 residues. DNA for the CDR3: TGCGCCAGCAGCCAAGATCAGGGGGTCAGGCTTATCTATGGCTACACCTTC. Translating gives CASSQDQGVRLIYGYTF.

This chain uses TRBV15 with TRBJ1-5, with 8 bases aligning to TRBD1. The CDR3 has 14 residues. J lost 5 bases, V lost 2 bases, and 2 bases had no gene match. Looked up from germline, CDR1 is LNHNV and CDR2 is YYDKDF (reference sequence). CDR3 sequence: CATSRLQGDQPQHF. CDR3 DNA sequence: TGTGCCACCAGCAGACTACAGGGGGATCAGCCCCAGCATTTT.

About this clonotype itself: This could be a read error, since a much larger clone is one nucleotide away. The chain links TRBV7-2 to TRBJ2-7, with D hard to call. This CDR3 comprises 14 residues. Per the germline V gene, CDR1 is SGHTA and CDR2 is FQGNSA. DNA for the CDR3: TGTGCCAACAGCTCAGCTGTAATGTCTTACGAGCAGTACTTC. Protein product: CANSSAVMSYEQYF.

This chain links TRBV2 with TRBJ2-1; unclear D gene. The CDR3 is 16 amino acids. Germline V gene lookup returns CDR1 SNHLY and CDR2 FYNNEI. Between the trimmed V and J ends, which lost 7 bases and 2 bases, there was a span of 18 bases. The CDR3 region has the DNA TGTGCCAGCACCAGGTCCCAAGGTCGCCCCTACAATGAGCAGTTCTTC. It codes for CASTRSQGRPYNEQFF.

This clonotype was counted between two and nine times. The CDR3 nucleotides are TGTGCCAGCAGCTTGTCTAGCGGGAGGTACAATGAGCAGTTCTTC. Translating gives CASSLSSGRYNEQFF. This chain uses TRBV11-2 with TRBJ2-1; 11 bases fit TRBD2. This CDR3 comprises 15 residues. With 3 bases clipped from V and 4 bases from J, the junction kept 2 bases outside the gene matches. CDR1 and CDR2 from the germline V gene are SGHAT and FQNNGV.

Many counts were recorded for this clonotype. J is TRBJ1-6 and V is TRBV12-3 or TRBV12-4; D is possibly TRBD1 (5 bases). V was trimmed by 6 bases and J by 7 bases, leaving 13 bases between them. The CDR3 is 14 amino acids. The CDR3 loop is CASRIGQGNSPLHF. The DNA for the CDR3 is TGTGCCAGCAGAATTGGACAAGGAAATTCACCCCTCCACTTT.

On this clonotype: A read error may explain this, as a much larger clone is one base away. The limits of the CDR3 on the DNA are not certain, so only TCRdb's listed CDR3 is given. The chain recombines TRBV29-1 with TRBJ2-3; the D call in the table, TRBD1, was not verified against the DNA. Termini included, the CDR3 measures 13 amino acids. Germline lookup yields CDR1 SQVTM and CDR2 ANQGSEA. CDR3 sequence: CSVVGGGTDTLYF.

The gene calls are TRBV4-3 and TRBJ2-3; no clear D. Germline V CDR1 and CDR2: LGHNA, YSLEER. Trimming removed 0 bases at V and 0 bases at J, with 10 bases between. This CDR3 region has 16 residues. This CDR3 is CASSQEVPASTDTQYF. DNA for the CDR3: TGCGCCAGCAGCCAAGAGGTACCCGCGAGCACAGATACGCAGTATTTT.

The chain couples TRBV20-1 to TRBJ1-4; 9 bases fit TRBD1. Germline-derived CDR1 and CDR2 are DFQATT and SNEGSKA (reference sequence). Trimming took 6 bases from V and 7 from J; bases not matched to a gene: 3. The CDR3 extends over 12 amino acids. This CDR3 is CSATGGFEKLFF. DNA for the CDR3: TGCAGTGCCACAGGGGGCTTTGAAAAACTGTTTTTT.